Each of the 6 T cell receptor beta chains below was sequenced from the same sample in a study of molecular identifiers for immune sequencing clone quantification. Via MiXCR, TCRdb re-called the PCR reads, giving one row per CDR3 protein. The sample has 250,000 to 350,000 distinct CDR3 sequences, over 20% seen once. The specimen was naive CD8+ T cells from blood, with Jurkat cell RNA spiked in. The subset is: FACS-sorted CD8+CD4-CCR7+CD45RA+ naive T cells. The receptors were sampled from a human donor in good health. Some libraries in this study had Jurkat cell RNA spiked in.

At least ten counts were recorded for this clonotype. CDR3 loop: CASSFGGIQYF. DNA of the CDR3: TGTGCCAGCAGCTTTGGGGGAATTCAGTACTTC. The chain employs TRBV7-8 and TRBJ2-4; tentatively, D is TRBD1 or TRBD2 (5 bases each). V lost 3 bases and J 10 bases, leaving 7 bases between the germline ends. Germline CDR1 reads SGHVS; CDR2 reads FQNEAQ. The CDR3 covers 11 residues.

This clonotype was observed many times. The chain combines TRBV30 with TRBJ2-3, with D possibly being TRBD2 (6 bases). The germline V gene encodes CDR1 GTSNPN and CDR2 SVGIG (reference sequence). This CDR3 region has 14 residues. This chain's CDR3 is CSSGEGHLADTQYF. As DNA, the CDR3 is TGTTCGTCGGGGGAAGGGCATCTGGCAGATACGCAGTATTTT.

In the case of this clonotype: A read error is the likely source, as a far larger clone sits one nucleotide away. V is TRBV7-9 and J is TRBJ1-1; 8 nucleotides agree with TRBD1. CDR3 length: 12 residues. CDR1 is SEHNR and CDR2 is FQNEAQ in the germline V gene (reference sequence). The CDR3 spells CAGSLGQGEAFF. CDR3 DNA: TGTGCCGGCAGCCTCGGACAGGGTGAAGCTTTCTTT. Drawing the rest from reference TRBV7-9 and TRBJ1-1, the complete variable domain is DTGVSQNPRHKITKRGQNVTFRCDPISEHNRLYWYRQTLGQGPEFLTYFQNEAQLEKSRLLSDRFSAERPKGSFSTLEIQRTEQGDSAMYLCAGSLGQGEAFFGQGTRLTVV.

The V gene is TRBV7-6, the J gene TRBJ2-5; TRBD1 matches 8 bases. Gene TRBJ2-1 matches the end of the DNA better, so the J call may be wrong. The CDR3 is 16 amino acids. Per germline, CDR1 SGHVS and CDR2 FNYEAQ. The CDR3 DNA reads TGTGCCAGCAGCCCTTCGGACAGGGTCCTTGGGGAGACCCAGTTCTTC. It encodes CASSPSDRVLGETQFF.

This clonotype was counted between two and nine times. This chain joins TRBV19 and TRBJ2-3, with 8 bases aligning to TRBD1. Per germline, CDR1 LNHDA and CDR2 SQIVND (reference sequence). This CDR3 has 17 amino acids. V was pared by 5 bases and J by 1 base, with 11 bases of the junction left unmatched. CDR3 loop: CASSFLTRTGRTDTQYF. The CDR3 nucleotides are TGTGCCAGTAGTTTTCTTACCCGGACAGGGCGCACAGATACGCAGTATTTT.

This clonotype appeared many times. The V call is TRBV20-1, the J call TRBJ2-3; 10 bases line up with TRBD2. In germline, CDR1 is DFQATT, CDR2 SNEGSKA (reference sequence). The CDR3 is made up of 16 amino acids. V was clipped by 2 bases and J by 2 bases; unmatched bases: 7. The CDR3 here is CSARPIAGGYTDTQYF. DNA of the CDR3: TGCAGTGCTAGACCGATAGCGGGAGGATACACAGATACGCAGTATTTT.